Described below is a single T cell receptor beta chain sequence and its context. This entry is derived from a study of blood T cells in healthy people across ages. PCR was performed a second time for roughly 7 to 11 cycles using a sample-barcoded 5' primer and a J-beta primer mix. Each CDR3 protein gets one entry after TCRdb re-called the 5' RACE reads with MiXCR. The sample includes some 710,000 distinct CDR3 sequences, about 24% of them seen just once. CDR1 and CDR2 from the germline V gene are SGHTA and FQGNSA. V gave up 5 bases and J gave up 0 bases, with 7 bases separating them. The CDR3 contains 14 residues.

The chain carries TRBV7-2 and TRBJ1-4, with D uncertain. Sequences were obtained from blood. This sequence originates from a man in his 70s in good health. The CDR3 bases are TGTGCCAGCAGCGCCCATGCAACTAATGAAAAACTGTTTTTT. It codes for CASSAHATNEKLFF. The variable domain in full, with the rest retrieved from reference TRBV7-2 and TRBJ1-4, is GAGVSQSPSNKVTEKGKDVELRCDPISGHTALYWYRQSLGQGLEFLIYFQGNSAPDKSGLPSDRFSAERTGGSVSTLTIQRTQQEDSAVYLCASSAHATNEKLFFGSGTQLSVL.